A single sample is the source of the 23 T cell receptor beta chains below, sequenced in a study of T cell changes during pregnancy in multiple sclerosis (dated by TCRdb to about 2019). Library generation was performed with the immunoSEQ multiplex PCR assay. Here the immuneACCESS table is served through TCRdb, limited to in-frame sequences with V and J called. Missing clones are a known gap in these copies; in checked studies unresolved V genes cover under half, and the rest lacks a known reason. Counted in this sample were approximately 44,000 clones; roughly 92% of them appeared once. Of the sample, 0.55% to 0.85% falls within the top ten clones. This specimen was CD4+ T cells from peripheral blood mononuclear cells, taken in the first trimester of pregnancy. Every receptor here comes from a female donor with multiple sclerosis, enrolled in a pregnancy study.

V usage is TRBV5-1 and J usage is TRBJ2-1, with 7 positions matching TRBD1. This CDR3 is 13 amino acids long. V was clipped by 4 bases and J by 10 bases; unmatched bases: 8. Per germline, CDR1 SGHRS and CDR2 YFSETQ. The CDR3 sequence: CASSTGTVEEQFF. CDR3 in DNA: TGCGCCAGCAGCACCGGGACAGTCGAGGAGCAGTTCTTC.

This CDR3 reads CASSTNQGHTGELFF. The DNA of the CDR3 is TGTGCCAGCAGCACCAACCAGGGCCACACCGGGGAGCTGTTTTTT. V gene TRBV7-9 combines with J gene TRBJ2-2; D possibly corresponds to TRBD1 (5 bases). V was trimmed by 5 bases and J by 3 bases, leaving 13 bases between them. The CDR3 contains 15 residues. The germline CDR1 and CDR2 sequences are SEHNR and FQNEAQ (reference sequence).

This sequence joins TRBV5-6 and TRBJ1-2; weak D call: TRBD1 (6 bases). V gave up 4 bases and J gave up 5 bases, with 12 bases separating them. This CDR3 spans 13 amino acids. CDR1 is SGHDT and CDR2 is YYEEEE in the germline V gene. CDR3 amino acids: CASSHRVPYGYTF. Here the CDR3 DNA reads TGTGCCAGCAGCCACAGGGTGCCGTATGGCTACACCTTC.

The CDR3 is CASNRQRQETQYF. For the CDR3, the DNA is TGTGCCAGCAATAGGCAGCGACAAGAGACCCAGTACTTC. This rearrangement joins TRBV6-1 to TRBJ2-5, with no clear D. The CDR3 consists of 13 residues. Trimming left V 7 bases short and J 2 bases short, with 11 bases between. Looked up from germline, CDR1 is MNHNS and CDR2 is SASEGT.

The genes are TRBV18 and TRBJ2-7; perhaps TRBD1 as D (5 bases). CDR3 size: 16 residues. Trimming took 0 bases from V and 0 from J, leaving 12 bases between them. Per germline, CDR1 KGHSH and CDR2 LQKENI. CDR3 in amino acids: CASSPPGWTPSYEQYF. CDR3 in DNA: TGTGCCAGCTCACCACCGGGTTGGACACCCTCCTACGAGCAGTACTTC.

V and J are TRBV11-1 and TRBJ2-7, with 8 bases lining up with TRBD1. The trim removed 3 bases at V and 0 bases at J, leaving 4 bases unmatched. Germline lookup yields CDR1 SGHAT and CDR2 FQDESV (reference sequence). The CDR3 length is 15 residues. The CDR3 nucleotides are TGTGCCAGCAGCTTGGGGACAGGAGCCTCCTACGAGCAGTACTTC. Its translation is CASSLGTGASYEQYF.

The chain employs TRBV7-3 and TRBJ2-2; 11 bases match TRBD2. From germline, CDR1 is SGHTA and CDR2 FQGTGA. Trimming cost V 5 bases and J 0 bases; bases outside gene matches: 2. The CDR3 extends over 16 amino acids. The DNA of the CDR3 is TGTGCCAGCAGCCGGACTAGCGGGTCGAACACCGGGGAGCTGTTTTTT. It translates to CASSRTSGSNTGELFF.

This chain connects TRBV19 to TRBJ2-5; D possibly corresponds to TRBD2 (5 bases). V was shortened by 3 bases and J by 2 bases, with 13 bases between the two germline ends. There are 15 residues in the CDR3. Looked up from germline, CDR1 is LNHDA and CDR2 is SQIVND (reference sequence). The CDR3: CASSIMRAPQETQYF. The CDR3 nucleotides read TGTGCCAGTAGTATTATGAGGGCACCGCAAGAGACCCAGTACTTC.

The chain joins TRBV5-4 to TRBJ2-7, with D possibly being TRBD2 (6 bases). The length of the CDR3 is 16 residues. Germline CDR1 reads SGHNT; CDR2 reads YYREEE (reference sequence). Trimming stripped 4 bases from V and 4 bases from J, with 21 bases between. The CDR3 loop reads CASSHRSGTSSYEQYF. The CDR3 DNA follows: TGTGCCAGCAGCCACAGATCCGGAACTAGCTCTTACGAGCAGTACTTC.

The rearrangement uses TRBV4-1 and TRBJ1-2; 9 nucleotides align to TRBD1. The ends lost 0 bases at V and 2 bases at J; junction bases unmatched: 1. The CDR3 length is 15 residues. Germline lookup yields CDR1 MGHRA and CDR2 YSYEKL. The CDR3: CASSQEQGANYGYTF. The CDR3 DNA reads as TGCGCCAGCAGCCAAGAACAGGGGGCCAACTATGGCTACACCTTC.

The chain joins TRBV5-4 to TRBJ2-5; 9 bases agree with TRBD1. V lost 0 bases and J lost 4; bases outside the gene matches: 4. Germline CDR1 SGHNT, CDR2 YYREEE (reference sequence). There are 15 residues in the CDR3. The CDR3 DNA reads as TGTGCCAGCAGCTTGGGGGACAGGGTAGGAGAGACCCAGTACTTC. This translates into CASSLGDRVGETQYF.

The chain employs TRBV28 and TRBJ2-3; 15 bases map to TRBD2. Germline lookup yields CDR1 MDHEN and CDR2 SYDVKM. Trimming took 3 bases from V and 4 from J; bases not matched to a gene: 5. This CDR3 is 17 amino acids long. The CDR3 bases are TGTGCCAGCAGTTTCTGGACTAGCGGGAGGGTCCCAGATACGCAGTATTTT. Translated: CASSFWTSGRVPDTQYF.

V usage is TRBV6-1 and J usage is TRBJ2-3, with 12 positions matching TRBD2. Per the germline V gene, CDR1 is MNHNS and CDR2 is SASEGT. The CDR3 has 18 residues. Germline trimming cut 2 bases from V and 6 bases from J; bases unmatched to any gene: 12. The CDR3 DNA reads TGTGCCAGCAGTGAAACGCCCCACCTAGCGGGAGGGCACGATACGCAGTATTTT. It encodes CASSETPHLAGGHDTQYF.

The J gene is TRBJ2-7, the V gene TRBV27; TRBD2 matches 13 bases. The J segment lost 7 bases and the V segment lost 6 bases, leaving 12 bases of the junction unmatched. The germline gives CDR1 MNHEY, CDR2 SMNVEV (reference sequence). CDR3 length: 16 amino acids. The CDR3 protein is CASRSLTSGRAVEQYF. The CDR3 DNA reads as TGTGCCAGCAGAAGCTTAACTAGCGGGAGGGCGGTTGAGCAGTACTTC.

The V and J genes are TRBV7-8 and TRBJ2-5, with D unclear. The DNA end favors TRBJ2-7, so the J call may be wrong. Germline CDR1 SGHVS, CDR2 FQNEAQ. The length of the CDR3 is 12 residues. The CDR3 region has the DNA TGTGCCAGCAGCGCCACCGTCCACGAGCAGTACTTC. Amino acid sequence: CASSATVHEQYF.

The chain carries TRBV9 and TRBJ2-7; 7 bases map to TRBD2. The V and J ends lost 4 bases and 3 bases, in that order; junction bases with no gene match: 22. CDR3 length equals 19 residues. Germline-derived CDR1 and CDR2 are SGDLS and YYNGEE. CDR3 region: CASSPSTWASGQVVYEQYF. CDR3 nucleotides: TGTGCCAGCAGCCCCTCGACTTGGGCTAGCGGACAAGTTGTCTACGAGCAGTACTTC.

The chain employs TRBV13 and TRBJ1-2; TRBD1 matches at 9 bases. The CDR3 runs 18 residues. Germline V gene sequence: CDR1 PRHDT, CDR2 FYEKMQ (reference sequence). The V segment lost 4 bases and the J segment 2 bases; nucleotides outside the gene matches: 14. The CDR3 region is CASSWPRDRVFSNYGYTF. The CDR3 DNA reads as TGTGCCAGCAGCTGGCCCCGGGACAGGGTTTTTTCGAACTATGGCTACACCTTC. The variable domain in full, with the rest retrieved from reference TRBV13 and TRBJ1-2, is AAGVIQSPRHLIKEKRETATLKCYPIPRHDTVYWYQQGPGQDPQFLISFYEKMQSDKGSIPDRFSAQQFSDYHSELNMSSLELGDSALYFCASSWPRDRVFSNYGYTFGSGTRLTVV.

The chain employs TRBV19 and TRBJ2-2, with 7 nucleotides matching TRBD1. Trimming at V came to 9 bases and at J to 5 bases, leaving 9 bases not matched to a gene. The CDR3 runs 14 residues. From germline, CDR1 is LNHDA and CDR2 SQIVND (reference sequence). The chain's CDR3 is CASRPGQATGELFF. The CDR3 nucleotides read TGTGCCAGCCGCCCCGGACAGGCAACCGGGGAGCTGTTTTTT.

This chain's CDR3 is CASRTGVGAYEQYF. For the CDR3, the DNA is TGTGCCAGCAGGACGGGAGTAGGGGCCTACGAGCAGTACTTC. The genes are TRBV6-6 and TRBJ2-7; possibly TRBD2 for D (6 bases). This CDR3 is 14 amino acids long. The V end was cut by 6 bases, the J end by 2 bases, with 14 bases between. CDR1 and CDR2 (germline): MNHNY, SVGAGI (reference sequence).

This chain connects TRBV5-1 to TRBJ2-2, with 8 bases aligning to TRBD1. The CDR3 runs 16 residues. The V gene's germline CDR1 is SGHRS and CDR2 YFSETQ. V shed 4 bases, J shed 4 bases, and the junction held 9 bases outside the gene matches. Written as DNA, the CDR3 is TGCGCCAGCAGCCATAGGACAGGGAAGTCCACCGGGGAGCTGTTTTTT. Its protein is CASSHRTGKSTGELFF.

The V call is TRBV4-2, the J call TRBJ2-5; D perhaps matches TRBD2 (5 bases). The germline V and J ends were trimmed by 3 bases and 1 base, with 12 bases remaining between them. Germline CDR1 LGHNA, CDR2 YNFKEQ. The CDR3 covers 15 residues. The CDR3 DNA reads TGTGCCAGCAGCCAGGCCCTAGCCCTCCAAGAGACCCAGTACTTC. Its protein product is CASSQALALQETQYF.

This clone has only a few counts. CDR3 amino acids: CASSLGGRYGYTF. The CDR3 nucleotides are TGTGCCAGCAGCTTAGGAGGCCGCTATGGCTACACCTTC. The chain employs TRBV7-2 and TRBJ1-2; D gene uncertain. V shed 1 base and J shed 4 bases, with 7 bases lying between them. The CDR3 is 13 residues long. The germline V gene has CDR1 SGHTA and CDR2 FQGNSA.

V usage is TRBV9 and J usage is TRBJ2-1; 14 nucleotides agree with TRBD2. Germline V gene lookup returns CDR1 SGDLS and CDR2 YYNGEE. This CDR3 has 17 residues. Germline trimming cut 1 base from V and 6 bases from J; bases unmatched to any gene: 6. In nucleotides, the CDR3 is TGTGCCAGCAGCGTAATTCCCGGGACTAGCGGGAGCAATGAGCAGTTCTTC. Protein product: CASSVIPGTSGSNEQFF.